Listed below are T cell receptor beta chains from one sample, sequenced in a study of blood T cell repertoires in COVID-19. TCRdb keeps only in-frame clones here, not all; method: immunoSEQ multiplex PCR. The sample records approximately 670,000 clones, about nine tenths being singletons. Sequenced input: peripheral blood. Receptor source: a woman younger than 30 with acute or convalescent COVID-19. Each CDR3 is given with its conserved first and last residue. The order of the fields is D gene, V gene, J gene, clone size, CDR3 protein, CDR3 DNA. A D gene is named only where the DNA matches it firmly. The size field is filled for only some rows; it gives once, few, many or a size class.

d_gene: -
v_gene: TRBV4-2
j_gene: TRBJ1-2
abundance: -
CDR3aa: CASSLGQSRVNGYTF
CDR3nt: TGTGCCAGCAGCCTAGGACAGAGCAGGGTCAATGGCTACACCTTC

d_gene: TRBD1
v_gene: TRBV5-1
j_gene: TRBJ2-2
abundance: -
CDR3aa: CASGTQGANTGELFF
CDR3nt: TGCGCCAGCGGAACGCAGGGGGCAAACACCGGGGAGCTGTTTTTT

d_gene: -
v_gene: TRBV21-1
j_gene: TRBJ2-3
abundance: few
CDR3aa: CASSRRRGQYF
CDR3nt: TGTGCCAGCAGCAGGAGGAGGGGACAGTATTTT

d_gene: TRBD1
v_gene: TRBV5-4
j_gene: TRBJ1-6
abundance: -
CDR3aa: CASSFGDSYNSPLHF
CDR3nt: TGTGCCAGCAGCTTCGGGGACAGCTATAATTCACCCCTCCACTTT

d_gene: TRBD1
v_gene: TRBV4-1
j_gene: TRBJ1-2
abundance: -
CDR3aa: CASSPGPGQGNYGYTF
CDR3nt: TGCGCCAGCAGCCCTGGACCGGGACAGGGAAACTATGGCTACACCTTC

d_gene: TRBD2
v_gene: TRBV19
j_gene: TRBJ2-4
abundance: -
CDR3aa: CASSRSGEEYF
CDR3nt: TGTGCCAGTAGCCGTAGCGGGGAGGAATACTTC

d_gene: -
v_gene: TRBV7-2
j_gene: TRBJ1-1
abundance: few
CDR3aa: CASSPAWTEAFF
CDR3nt: TGTGCCAGCAGCCCAGCGTGGACTGAAGCTTTCTTT

d_gene: TRBD2
v_gene: TRBV7-3
j_gene: TRBJ2-2
abundance: -
CDR3aa: CASSPGGGWPNTGELFF
CDR3nt: TGTGCCAGCAGCCCGGGGGGAGGTTGGCCGAACACCGGGGAGCTGTTTTTT

d_gene: TRBD1
v_gene: TRBV9
j_gene: TRBJ1-2
abundance: -
CDR3aa: CASSPGQGDYGYTF
CDR3nt: TGTGCCAGCAGCCCTGGACAGGGGGACTATGGCTACACCTTC

d_gene: -
v_gene: TRBV10-2
j_gene: TRBJ1-3
abundance: once
CDR3aa: CASSEGGLENTIYF
CDR3nt: TGCGCCAGCAGTGAGGGGGGACTCGAAAACACCATATATTTT